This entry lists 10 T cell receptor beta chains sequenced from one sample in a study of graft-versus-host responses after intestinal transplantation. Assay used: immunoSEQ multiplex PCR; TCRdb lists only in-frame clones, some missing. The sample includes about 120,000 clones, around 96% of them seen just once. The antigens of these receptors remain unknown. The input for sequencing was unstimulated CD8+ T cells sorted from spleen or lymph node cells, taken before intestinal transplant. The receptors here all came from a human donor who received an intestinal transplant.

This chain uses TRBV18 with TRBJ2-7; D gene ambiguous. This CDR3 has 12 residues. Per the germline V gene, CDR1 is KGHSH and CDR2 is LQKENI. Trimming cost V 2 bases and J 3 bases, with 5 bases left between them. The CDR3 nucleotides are TGTGCCAGCTCACCATCTAGCTACGAGCAGTACTTC. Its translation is CASSPSSYEQYF.

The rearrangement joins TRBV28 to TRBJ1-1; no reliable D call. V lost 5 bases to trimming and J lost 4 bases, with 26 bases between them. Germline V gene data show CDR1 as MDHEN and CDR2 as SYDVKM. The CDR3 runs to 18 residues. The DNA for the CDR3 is TGTGCCAGCAGTCCCCAAATAACAGAGCACCTCATGATCACTGAAGCTTTCTTT. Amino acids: CASSPQITEHLMITEAFF.

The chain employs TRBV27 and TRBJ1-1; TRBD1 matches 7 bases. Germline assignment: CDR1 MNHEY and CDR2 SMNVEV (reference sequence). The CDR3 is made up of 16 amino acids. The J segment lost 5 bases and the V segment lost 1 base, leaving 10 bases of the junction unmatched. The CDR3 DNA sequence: TGTGCCAGCAGTTTATTTGGGGGGACAGTCCAAACTGAAGCTTTCTTT. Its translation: CASSLFGGTVQTEAFF.

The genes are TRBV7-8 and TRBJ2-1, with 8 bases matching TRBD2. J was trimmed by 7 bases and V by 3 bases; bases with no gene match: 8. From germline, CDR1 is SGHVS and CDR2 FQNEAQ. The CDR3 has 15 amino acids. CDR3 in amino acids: CASSFSGGGWNEQFF. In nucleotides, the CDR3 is TGTGCCAGCAGCTTTTCGGGCGGGGGGTGGAATGAGCAGTTCTTC.

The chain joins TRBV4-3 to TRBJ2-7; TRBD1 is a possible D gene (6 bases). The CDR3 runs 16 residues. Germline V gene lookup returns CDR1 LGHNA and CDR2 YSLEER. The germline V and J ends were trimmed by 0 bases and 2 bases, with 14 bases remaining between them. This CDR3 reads CASSQESGTRAYEQYF. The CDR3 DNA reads TGCGCCAGCAGCCAAGAGTCCGGGACAAGAGCCTACGAGCAGTACTTC.

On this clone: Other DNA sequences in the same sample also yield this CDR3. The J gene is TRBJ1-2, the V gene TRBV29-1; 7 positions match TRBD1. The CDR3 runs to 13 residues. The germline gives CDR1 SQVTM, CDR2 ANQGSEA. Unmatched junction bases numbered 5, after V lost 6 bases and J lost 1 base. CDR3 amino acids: CSVHTGVNYGYTF. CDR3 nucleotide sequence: TGCAGCGTACACACAGGGGTTAACTATGGCTACACCTTC.

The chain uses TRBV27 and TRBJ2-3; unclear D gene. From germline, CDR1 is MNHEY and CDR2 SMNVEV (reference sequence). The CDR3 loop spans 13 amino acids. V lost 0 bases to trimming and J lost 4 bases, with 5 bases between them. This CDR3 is CASSLSTPDTQYF. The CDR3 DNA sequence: TGTGCCAGCAGTTTATCGACGCCAGATACGCAGTATTTT.

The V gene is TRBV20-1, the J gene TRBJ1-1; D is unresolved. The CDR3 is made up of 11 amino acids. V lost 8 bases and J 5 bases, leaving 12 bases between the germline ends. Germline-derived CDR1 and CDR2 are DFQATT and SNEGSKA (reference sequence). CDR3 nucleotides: TGCAGTCGGCCCCTTGGAACTGAAGCTTTCTTT. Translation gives CSRPLGTEAFF.

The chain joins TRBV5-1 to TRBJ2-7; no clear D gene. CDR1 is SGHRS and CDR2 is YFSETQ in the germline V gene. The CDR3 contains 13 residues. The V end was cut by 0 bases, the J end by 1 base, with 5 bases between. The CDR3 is CASSLGASYEQYF. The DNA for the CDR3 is TGCGCCAGCAGCTTGGGAGCTTCCTACGAGCAGTACTTC.

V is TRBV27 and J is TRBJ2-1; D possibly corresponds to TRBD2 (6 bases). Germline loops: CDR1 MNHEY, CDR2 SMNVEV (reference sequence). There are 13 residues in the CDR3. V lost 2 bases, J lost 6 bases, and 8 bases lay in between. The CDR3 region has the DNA TGTGCCAGCAGTTTAGGGCGGGGCAATGAGCAGTTCTTC. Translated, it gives CASSLGRGNEQFF.